This T cell receptor beta chain is from a study of T cell responses to AZD1222 COVID-19 vaccine (dated by TCRdb to the early 2020s). For the wider study: TCR sequencing covered 230 or so trial participants: 200 to 220 given two doses of AZD1222 and 26 given two doses of MenACWY control vaccine. Enrollment into the trials was organized by age into subgroups of 18-55, 56-69 and 70-plus years, and those subgroups contained approximately 150, 30 and 60 TCR-sequenced participants, respectively. On the study overall, not on this receptor specifically: Conclusions about previously exposed vaccinees are limited, since just a handful of AZD1222 recipients were seropositive for SARS-CoV-2 at baseline. No day 14 peak-response samples were available, so repertoires were characterized only after the peak T cell response. The 56-69-year group was small, and its depth increase did not reach significance, likely because of low power. The vaccine-associated CD4 TCRs covered the entire spike protein, and the dominant responses fell in regions 160-218 and 743-854. Nearly half of unique spike-specific TCRs reportedly recognized epitopes outside regions mutated in the B.1.351 and B.1.1.7 variants. Participants were mostly white British, with more females than males. The authors suggested clonal diversity may have been underestimated. A significant rise in spike-specific TCR breadth and depth was observed after two AZD1222 doses relative to day 0 and relative to MenACWY recipients.

As to this clone: Its target antigen remains unknown. No base quality information exists; no much larger clone differs at one position.

The CDR3 regions of human TCRbeta chains were analyzed by immunosequencing. The authors processed their data as follows. TCRs in the repertoires were matched against a reference library of SARS-CoV-2-specific TCRs that had been generated with the MIRA antigen-specificity platform. Breadth was defined as the fraction of unique TCRs that were SARS-CoV-2-associated. Depth was defined as the fraction of total T cells that were SARS-CoV-2-associated. Each spike-specific TCR was assigned to its reactive spike region and to a CD4 or CD8 class using the MIRA data. Log10-transformed breadth and depth values were compared by one-way ANOVA with Sidak's multiple comparisons tests. What TCRdb holds here is the immuneACCESS table cut down to in-frame rearrangements. Part of the clones is not present; checked against another copy, under half of the missing clones reflect an unresolved V gene, and the others are unexplained. That table furnishes V, J and clone size, whereas the DNA furnished D and trimming. The sample table lists tens of thousands of clones, 86% of them with a count of one. The ten most abundant clones make up approximately 5.6% of the sample.

Interpreted using the paper, the time point label stands for: about 28 days (+/-7) after the second vaccine dose. AZD1222 recipients whose second dose came at about 4 weeks and those whose second dose came at about 12 weeks were combined into one group, since spike-specific TCR depth and breadth did not differ between the two schedules. Vaccinee samples were obtained from the UK trials COV001 and COV002, which included a single-blind randomized controlled phase 2/3 trial of AZD1222 (ChAdOx1 nCoV-19) in healthy adults. Trial participant PBMC samples were collected at day 0 and day 28 after the second dose for TCRbeta chain sequencing. Sequencing was performed on peripheral blood, taken 28 days after the second AZD1222 dose. The sequence derives from an adult who received the AZD1222 COVID-19 vaccine.

The CDR3: CATSREGTYEQYF. The DNA sequence is given as TGTGCCACCAGCAGAGAGGGCACCTACGAGCAGTACTTC. Recombination connected TRBV15 to TRBJ2-7; there is no confident call for the D gene. From the cysteine up to the phenylalanine, the CDR3 has a length of 13 residues. The sequence is cut down to CDR3 DNA, 39 bases in frame from base 1. V is shortened by 0 bases, J by 2 bases, and the region joining them spans 5 bases. The germline V gene (reference sequence) provides CDR1 LNHNV and CDR2 YYDKDF. With all but the CDR3 taken from the reference TRBV15 and TRBJ2-7 genes, the full variable domain is: DAMVIQNPRYQVTQFGKPVTLSCSQTLNHNVMYWYQQKSSQAPKLLFHYYDKDFNNEADTPDNFQSRRPNTSFCFLDIRSPGLGDTAMYLCATSREGTYEQYFGPGTRLTVT.